This TCR beta chain was sequenced in a study of T cell changes during pregnancy in multiple sclerosis. Sequenced by immunoSEQ multiplex PCR; TCRdb stores in-frame clones only, minus some. Counted here are just over 65,000 clones, 91% occurring once; the ten biggest clones make up about 0.92%. Unmatched junction bases numbered 0, after V lost 0 bases and J lost 1 base. The germline CDR1 and CDR2 sequences are SGDLS and YYNGEE. The CDR3 sequence is 16 residues long. The rearrangement joins TRBV9 to TRBJ2-3; TRBD2 agrees at 12 bases. Sample: peripheral blood, taken in the second trimester of pregnancy. The origin of this receptor is a female donor with multiple sclerosis, enrolled in a pregnancy study. This chain's CDR3 is CASSVGTSGGTDTQYF. CDR3 coding DNA: TGTGCCAGCAGCGTAGGGACTAGCGGGGGCACAGATACGCAGTATTTT.